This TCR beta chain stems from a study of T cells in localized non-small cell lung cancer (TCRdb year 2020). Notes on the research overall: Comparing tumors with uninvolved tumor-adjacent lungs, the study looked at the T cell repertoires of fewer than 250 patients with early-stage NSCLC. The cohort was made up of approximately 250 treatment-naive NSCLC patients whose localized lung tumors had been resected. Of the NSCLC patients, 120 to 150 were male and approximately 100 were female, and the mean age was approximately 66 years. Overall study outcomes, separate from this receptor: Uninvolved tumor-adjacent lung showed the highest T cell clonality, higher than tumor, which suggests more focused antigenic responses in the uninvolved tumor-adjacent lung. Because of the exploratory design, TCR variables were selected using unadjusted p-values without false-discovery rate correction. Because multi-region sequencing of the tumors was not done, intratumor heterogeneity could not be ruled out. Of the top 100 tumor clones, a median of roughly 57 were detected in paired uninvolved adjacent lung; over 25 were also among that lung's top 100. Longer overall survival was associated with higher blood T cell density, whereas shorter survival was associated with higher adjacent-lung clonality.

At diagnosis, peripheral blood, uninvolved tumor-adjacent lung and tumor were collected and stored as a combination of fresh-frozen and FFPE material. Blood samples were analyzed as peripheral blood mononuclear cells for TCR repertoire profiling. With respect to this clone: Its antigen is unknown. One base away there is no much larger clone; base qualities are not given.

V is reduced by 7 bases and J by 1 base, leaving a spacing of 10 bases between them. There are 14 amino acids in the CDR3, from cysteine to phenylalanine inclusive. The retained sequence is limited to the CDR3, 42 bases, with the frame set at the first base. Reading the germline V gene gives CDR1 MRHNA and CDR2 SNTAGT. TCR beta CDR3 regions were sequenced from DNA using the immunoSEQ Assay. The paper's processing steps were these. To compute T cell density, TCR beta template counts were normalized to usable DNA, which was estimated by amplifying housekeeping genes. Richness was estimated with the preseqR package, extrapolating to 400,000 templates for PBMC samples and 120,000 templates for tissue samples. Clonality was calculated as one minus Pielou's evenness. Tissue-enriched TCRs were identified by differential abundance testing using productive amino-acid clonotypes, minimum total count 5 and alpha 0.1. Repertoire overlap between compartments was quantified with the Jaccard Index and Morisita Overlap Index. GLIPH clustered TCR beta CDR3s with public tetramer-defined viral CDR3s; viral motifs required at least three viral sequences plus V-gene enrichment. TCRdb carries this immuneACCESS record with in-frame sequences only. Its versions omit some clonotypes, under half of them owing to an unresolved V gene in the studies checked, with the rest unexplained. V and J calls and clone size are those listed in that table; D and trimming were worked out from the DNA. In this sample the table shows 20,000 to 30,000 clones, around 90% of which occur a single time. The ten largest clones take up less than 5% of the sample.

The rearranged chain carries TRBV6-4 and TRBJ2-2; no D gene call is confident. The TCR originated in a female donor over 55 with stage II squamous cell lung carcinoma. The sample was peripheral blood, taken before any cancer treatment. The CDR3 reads CASTERENTGELFF. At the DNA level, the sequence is TGTGCCAGCACCGAACGCGAGAACACCGGGGAGCTGTTTTTT.